In this sample, the clone carrying this T cell receptor (beta chain) turned up once. Its antigen is still unknown. Semi-nested PCR with Nested Universal Primer A followed constant-region reverse priming of full-length variable regions. Each CDR3 protein is one row after TCRdb ran MiXCR on the 5' RACE reads. The data show about 62,000 distinct CDR3 sequences, with almost 30% seen just once and approximately 2.2% held by the top ten. Naive CD4+ T cells were purified with Tregs depleted by CD25. The CDR3 consists of 14 residues. Germline CDR1 reads MNHEY; CDR2 reads SMNVEV (reference sequence). V was trimmed by 3 bases and J by 6 bases, leaving 15 bases between them. General study findings and limits: The larger cohort examined one V-J beta rearrangement, not whole repertoires.

The chain combines TRBV27 with TRBJ2-7; possibly TRBD1 or TRBD2 for D (5 bases each). The clonotype was recovered from a female donor with breast cancer. Sequencing used tumor-infiltrating naive CD4+ T cells sorted from the breast tumor. Noted subset: naive CD4+ T cells, CD4+CD45RA+CD25-. CDR3: CASSLEVGGLEQYF. CDR3 nucleotides: TGTGCCAGCAGTTTGGAGGTTGGGGGTCTCGAGCAGTACTTC.